Listed below are T cell receptor beta chains from one sample, sequenced in a study of T cells after yellow fever vaccination. One entry per CDR3 protein, called by TCRdb with MiXCR from the 5' RACE reads. Among approximately 550,000 distinct CDR3 sequences listed, about 19% were seen once. Sequencing was performed on PBMCs, taken 15 days after the yellow fever booster vaccination. These receptors all come from a man aged 25 to 45 who received the YFV17D yellow fever vaccine. Both conserved end residues are part of each CDR3. D genes are given only for firm matches. For some rows the clone size is stated as once, few or many, or as a class when expanded; others skip it.

>TRBV13|NA|NA|TRBJ2-3
TGTGCCAGCAACCCGGTAGCCGATACGCAGTATTTT
CASNPVADTQYF
>TRBV18|NA|TRBD2|TRBJ2-7
TGTGCCAGCTCACCCGGCGCGGGAGAGCTCTACGAGCAGTACTTC
CASSPGAGELYEQYF
>TRBV7-6|few|NA|TRBJ2-7
TGTGCCAGCAGCCGTAGCGGATACGAGCAGTACTTC
CASSRSGYEQYF
>TRBV20-1|NA|NA|TRBJ2-7
TGCAGTGCCACAATTCAGGGGAGGAAGTACTTC
CSATIQGRKYF
>TRBV6-1|NA|TRBD2|TRBJ2-1
TGTGCCAGCAGCTCCCTCGAAGGGAGGGCCCAGGGTGAGCAGTTCTTC
CASSSLEGRAQGEQFF
>TRBV28|NA|NA|TRBJ2-7
TGTGCCAGCAGTTTCCGGGGGGCGCAGGGCGAGCAGTACTTC
CASSFRGAQGEQYF
>TRBV28|few|TRBD1|TRBJ1-5
TGTGCCAGCAGTCCCCCCGGGGGACAGACCAATAGGAGGCCCCAGCATTTT
CASSPPGGQTNRRPQHF
>TRBV14|few|NA|TRBJ2-1
TGTGCCAGCAGCCACCTAGGTAGCGGCTCCTACAATGAGCAGTTCTTC
CASSHLGSGSYNEQFF
>TRBV9|NA|NA|TRBJ2-3
TGTGCCAGCAGCGCAAGTCCGGGAGTAGGAGATACGCAGTATTTT
CASSASPGVGDTQYF
>TRBV20-1|NA|TRBD2|TRBJ2-5
TGCAGTGCTAGATCAGCGGGAGGGTTCGTTGAGACCCAGTACTTC
CSARSAGGFVETQYF
>TRBV20-1|NA|TRBD1|TRBJ2-2
TGCAGTGCTCACCCCGGGACAGGGAGCGGGGAGCTGTTTTTT
CSAHPGTGSGELFF
>TRBV20-1|NA|TRBD2|TRBJ2-1
TGCAGTGCAATCCGGACTAGCGGACCCTACAATGAGCAGTTCTTC
CSAIRTSGPYNEQFF
>TRBV4-3|NA|NA|TRBJ2-2
TGCGCCAGCAGCCAAGATCTACAGAACACCGGGGAGCTGTTTTTT
CASSQDLQNTGELFF
>TRBV20-1|few|NA|TRBJ2-5
TGCAGTGCTAGTGGGCAGACCCAGTACTTC
CSASGQTQYF
>TRBV5-1|NA|TRBD2|TRBJ2-1
TGCGCCAGCAGTGACTCTAGCGGGAGCAGCTCCTACAATGAGCAGTTCTTC
CASSDSSGSSSYNEQFF
>TRBV5-1|NA|TRBD1|TRBJ2-7
TGCGCCAGCAGCCCGGGACAGTTTGGACGCGAGCAGTACTTC
CASSPGQFGREQYF
>TRBV29-1|NA|NA|TRBJ2-1
TGCAGCGTTGTGGGGGAGCCCCAAATTGAGCAGTTCTTC
CSVVGEPQIEQFF
>TRBV7-6|NA|NA|TRBJ2-3
TGTGCCAGCAGCTTATCGGAGAGTGGTACGCAGTATTTT
CASSLSESGTQYF
>TRBV5-6|few|TRBD1|TRBJ2-1
TGTGCCAGCAGCTTGGACCGGGACAGCTCCTACAATGAGCAGTTCTTC
CASSLDRDSSYNEQFF
>TRBV4-3|NA|TRBD1|TRBJ2-7
TGCGCCAGCAGCCAAGGGACAGGGACCCACGAGCAGTACTTC
CASSQGTGTHEQYF
>TRBV18|NA|NA|TRBJ2-7
TGTGCCAGCTCACCTGAGGGCCGGTACGAGCAGTACTTC
CASSPEGRYEQYF
>TRBV7-2|few|NA|TRBJ1-5
TGTGCCAGCAGCTTAAGGATGAATGGGCCCCAGCATTTT
CASSLRMNGPQHF
>TRBV28|many|NA|TRBJ2-2
TGTGCCAGCCCCGACCCAGGAACCGGGGAGCTGTTTTTT
CASPDPGTGELFF
>TRBV7-1|NA|NA|TRBJ2-1
TGTGCCAGCAGCTCTTCTACGGCTTCACCCTCTGAATTTGATTGGGCGGCCCTCGATGAGCAGTTCTTC
CASSSSTASPSEFDWAALDEQFF
>TRBV9|NA|TRBD2|TRBJ2-1
TGTGCCAGCAGCGTAGGCGGGGGGAAGAGCAATGAGCAGTTCTTC
CASSVGGGKSNEQFF
>TRBV19|NA|TRBD2|TRBJ2-5
TGTGCCAGTAGCGGGACTAGCCAAGAGACCCAGTACTTC
CASSGTSQETQYF
>TRBV5-1|few|TRBD2|TRBJ2-7
TGCGCCAGCAGCTTGTGGACTAGCGGGACGAGCTCCTACGAGCAGTACTTC
CASSLWTSGTSSYEQYF
>TRBV6-5|NA|NA|TRBJ1-2
TGTGCCAGCAGTTACTCGAGACGGACCACTGGGGGCTACACCTTC
CASSYSRRTTGGYTF
>TRBV19|NA|NA|TRBJ2-2
TGTGCCAGTAGTATCAGGGTCGGCACCGGGGAGCTGTTTTTT
CASSIRVGTGELFF
>TRBV7-3|few|NA|TRBJ2-2
TGTGCCAGCAGCTCGGGGGTCCGGGGAGTGGGTACCGGGGAGCTGTTTTTT
CASSSGVRGVGTGELFF
>TRBV9|few|NA|TRBJ2-5
TGTGCCAGCAGCGTAGTAAGAACGTCGGAGACCCAGTACTTC
CASSVVRTSETQYF
>TRBV29-1|NA|TRBD2|TRBJ2-5
TGCAGCGCTGGACTAGCGGGTTATCTGGAGACCCAGTACTTC
CSAGLAGYLETQYF
>TRBV7-2|few|NA|TRBJ1-4
TGTGCCAGCAGCTTAGCGACAGTTAATGAAAAACTGTTTTTT
CASSLATVNEKLFF
>TRBV7-9|few|TRBD2|TRBJ2-3
TGTGCCAGCAGCCAACTAGCGGGAGAGGGAGATACGCAGTATTTT
CASSQLAGEGDTQYF
>TRBV18|NA|TRBD1|TRBJ1-5
TGTGCCAGCTCAGACAGGGCCCGCTCCGTTGCGCCCCAGCATTTT
CASSDRARSVAPQHF
>TRBV5-1|NA|NA|TRBJ1-3
TGCGCCAGCAGCCCTCGACAGGACTCTGGAAACACCATATATTTT
CASSPRQDSGNTIYF
>TRBV7-9|few|NA|TRBJ2-7
TGTGCCAGCAGCCCCCAGTTCGAGCAGTACTTC
CASSPQFEQYF
>TRBV18|many|NA|TRBJ2-7
TGTGCCAGCTCCCCTGGGCGTTACGAGCAGTACTTC
CASSPGRYEQYF
>TRBV29-1|NA|NA|TRBJ2-5
TGCAGCGTCCGCCATACCCTCAGGGTAGCAGAGACCCAGTACTTC
CSVRHTLRVAETQYF
>TRBV20-1|few|NA|TRBJ1-2
TGCAGTGCTAGTAGGGACGGGGCCGTCGGCTACACCTTC
CSASRDGAVGYTF
>TRBV3-1|few|NA|TRBJ2-4
TGTGCCAGCAGCCAAACGGGGGAAGGGGACATTCAGTACTTC
CASSQTGEGDIQYF
>TRBV25-1|few|NA|TRBJ2-7
TGTGCCAGCAGTGCTCGGTACGAGCAGTACTTC
CASSARYEQYF
>TRBV14|NA|TRBD1|TRBJ2-3
TGTGCCAGCAGCCACTTGGACAGGGTGACGCAGTATTTT
CASSHLDRVTQYF
>TRBV5-1|NA|NA|TRBJ2-2
TGCGCCAGCAGCTTGGTCGGCTACTACACCGGGGAGCTGTTTTTT
CASSLVGYYTGELFF
>TRBV30|few|NA|TRBJ1-5
TGTGCCTGGAGTGTACTTAGCAATCAGCCCCAGCATTTT
CAWSVLSNQPQHF
>TRBV7-2|NA|TRBD2|TRBJ2-7
TGTGCCAGCAGCTTAGTTCGCGGGGGGGGAGGAGGCGAGCAGTACTTC
CASSLVRGGGGGEQYF
>TRBV7-9|many|TRBD1|TRBJ1-1
TGTGCCAGCAGCTTAGCAGGGGGCGCCACTGAAGCTTTCTTT
CASSLAGGATEAFF
>TRBV7-2|NA|NA|TRBJ2-5
TGTGCCAGCAGCCGAACCGACTCTACTAGGGGGACCCAGTACTTC
CASSRTDSTRGTQYF
>TRBV25-1|NA|NA|TRBJ2-7
TGTGCCAGCAGAAGTCTAAAGGCCGAGCAGTACTTC
CASRSLKAEQYF
>TRBV5-1|NA|NA|TRBJ1-5
TGCGCCAGCAGCTTGGCCGGCAGGCACAATCAGCCCCAGCATTTT
CASSLAGRHNQPQHF
>TRBV21-1|few|NA|TRBJ2-2
TGTGCCAGCATCGAGATCGACAGGGGAGGCACCGGGGAGCTGTTTTTT
CASIEIDRGGTGELFF